This T cell receptor (beta chain) was captured in a study of CD8+CD57+ T cells in acquired aplastic anemia. Points from the study as a whole: No significant patient-versus-control difference appeared in CD8+ Simpson's diversity.

Profiling of TCR beta VDJ combinations and CDR3 sequences used genomic DNA as template. TCRdb fed the reads into MiXCR, producing one record per CDR3 protein. Of some 200,000 distinct CDR3 sequences listed, roughly 35% are singletons. This clonotype was detected many times. Antigen specificity is unknown. Germline CDR1 KGHDR, CDR2 SFDVKD. The junction had 8 bases not matched to a gene; V was cut back by 0 bases and J by 4 bases. CDR3 size: 18 residues. The rearrangement joins TRBV24-1 to TRBJ2-3; 11 nucleotides agree with TRBD2. The sample was sorted CD4+, CD8+, or CD8+CD57+ T cells (not recorded which) from PBMCs. This receptor was identified in a human donor in good health, serving as a control. CDR3 bases: TGTGCCACCAGTGATTTGCAATCTATAGCGGGAGGGGCAGATACGCAGTATTTT. It encodes CATSDLQSIAGGADTQYF.